The 17 T cell receptor beta chains reported below all come from one sample, sequenced in a study of control samples from healthy donors and cancer patients. TCRdb keeps only in-frame clones here, not all; method: immunoSEQ multiplex PCR. Of 100,000 to 150,000 clones in the sample, more than 80% are singletons; the top ten hold about 40%. The sequenced sample consisted of blood. The receptor set was obtained from a man aged 50 to 60 in good health.

The CDR3 is CASTSTGTALNTEAFF. Written as DNA, the CDR3 is TGCGCCAGTACCTCTACCGGGACAGCCTTGAACACTGAAGCTTTCTTT. The chain joins TRBV5-1 to TRBJ1-1; the match to TRBD1 covers 7 bases. This CDR3 contains 16 residues. After removal of 8 bases from V and 0 bases from J, the junction contained 13 bases not matched to a gene. Germline lookup yields CDR1 SGHRS and CDR2 YFSETQ.

The V gene is TRBV27, the J gene TRBJ2-7; weak D call: TRBD2 (6 bases). The germline gives CDR1 MNHEY, CDR2 SMNVEV (reference sequence). The CDR3 is 13 amino acids. Trimming cost V 4 bases and J 5 bases, with 12 bases left between them. The CDR3 sequence is CASSWGVGNEQYF. The CDR3 nucleotides are TGTGCCAGCAGTTGGGGGGTAGGAAACGAGCAGTACTTC.

V usage is TRBV18 and J usage is TRBJ1-2; 7 bases agree with TRBD1. Germline CDR1 KGHSH, CDR2 LQKENI. The length of the CDR3 is 16 residues. Germline trimming cut 0 bases from V and 10 bases from J; bases unmatched to any gene: 14. CDR3: CASSPPEGAIQDAYTF. For the CDR3, the DNA is TGTGCCAGCTCACCACCTGAGGGGGCGATTCAAGATGCCTACACCTTC.

The chain joins TRBV10-2 to TRBJ1-5; D call uncertain. The CDR3 length is 13 residues. Per germline, CDR1 WSHSY and CDR2 SAAADI. The V gene lost 4 bases and the J gene lost 4 bases, with 8 bases spanning the gap. This CDR3 is CASSAGMNQPQHF. The CDR3 coding sequence is TGCGCCAGCAGTGCGGGAATGAATCAGCCCCAGCATTTT.

The chain has TRBV10-3 and TRBJ2-5, with D unclear. Germline-derived CDR1 and CDR2 are ENHRY and SYGVKD. The CDR3 is made up of 12 amino acids. The V end lost 3 bases, the J end lost 5 bases, and 7 bases lay between the germline ends. In DNA, the CDR3 is TGTGCCATCAGTGATACTTCGGAGACCCAGTACTTC. Amino acid sequence: CAISDTSETQYF.

This chain links TRBV5-1 with TRBJ2-4; D is unresolved. CDR1 and CDR2 from the germline V gene are SGHRS and YFSETQ. CDR3 length: 15 amino acids. The V and J ends lost 2 bases and 4 bases respectively, with 13 bases between them. The CDR3 DNA reads TGCGCCAGCAGCTTCGGTGGAGAGCCAAAAAACATTCAGTACTTC. This translates into CASSFGGEPKNIQYF. The full variable domain, in which reference TRBV5-1 and TRBJ2-4 provide the parts outside the CDR3, is KAGVTQTPRYLIKTRGQQVTLSCSPISGHRSVSWYQQTPGQGLQFLFEYFSETQRNKGNFPGRFSGRQFSNSRSEMNVSTLELGDSALYLCASSFGGEPKNIQYFGAGTRLSVL.

The gene calls are TRBV5-6 and TRBJ1-1, with a weak D call TRBD1 (5 bases). V lost 0 bases to trimming and J lost 9 bases, with 18 bases between them. This CDR3 comprises 15 residues. Looked up from germline, CDR1 is SGHDT and CDR2 is YYEEEE. In DNA, the CDR3 is TGTGCCAGCAGCTTGGTTCAGCAGGGAGGGATGAAAGCTTTCTTT. Translating it yields CASSLVQQGGMKAFF.

The genes are TRBV3-1 (or the pseudogene TRBV3-2) and TRBJ1-2, with TRBD1 matching 11 bases. J gave up 8 bases and V 4 bases, and 9 bases lay outside the gene matches. The CDR3 loop spans 15 amino acids. CDR1 is LGHDT, CDR2 YNNKEL, per germline (reference sequence). Here the CDR3 reads CASSRFPGQGGGYTF. The CDR3 nucleotides are TGTGCCAGCAGCCGGTTCCCGGGACAGGGGGGCGGCTACACCTTC.

The V gene is TRBV6-1, the J gene TRBJ1-1, with 12 bases aligning to TRBD1. The CDR3 covers 17 residues. The V gene's germline CDR1 is MNHNS and CDR2 SASEGT. The V and J ends lost 2 bases and 4 bases, in that order; junction bases with no gene match: 8. The CDR3 nucleotides are TGTGCCAGCAGTGAACGAGCGGGACAGGGGGCGCGCACTGAAGCTTTCTTT. Its translation is CASSERAGQGARTEAFF.

This clone showed up just once. The rearrangement joins TRBV5-4 to TRBJ1-6, with D hard to call. The germline V and J ends were trimmed by 2 bases and 0 bases, with 9 bases remaining between them. CDR1 is SGHNT, CDR2 YYREEE, per germline (reference sequence). The CDR3 extends over 16 amino acids. The DNA for the CDR3 is TGTGCCAGCAGCTTCCACCCCCCCTCCTATAATTCACCCCTCCACTTT. This gives the protein CASSFHPPSYNSPLHF.

This clone occurred once. The chain carries TRBV11-3 and TRBJ2-7, with D unresolved. Germline-derived CDR1 and CDR2 are SGHNT and YENEEA. This CDR3 spans 11 amino acids. V was pared by 4 bases and J by 2 bases, with 3 bases between. The CDR3 is CASSSPYEQYF. CDR3 in DNA: TGTGCCAGCAGCTCTCCCTACGAGCAGTACTTC.

This chain connects TRBV7-6 to TRBJ2-5; a possible D gene is TRBD1 (5 bases). The CDR3 covers 15 residues. Trimming stripped 5 bases from V and 2 bases from J, with 15 bases between. Germline lookup yields CDR1 SGHVS and CDR2 FNYEAQ. In DNA, the CDR3 is TGTGCCAGCAGCCGAACTGACAGAATTCAAGAGACCCAGTACTTC. Protein: CASSRTDRIQETQYF.

The chain joins TRBV4-2 to TRBJ2-7; tentatively, D is TRBD1 (5 bases). CDR1 is LGHNA, CDR2 YNFKEQ, per germline. This CDR3 contains 14 residues. Trimming left V 0 bases short and J 2 bases short, with 8 bases between. CDR3 protein: CASSQEGRAYEQYF. The CDR3 DNA sequence: TGTGCCAGCAGCCAAGAGGGCAGGGCCTACGAGCAGTACTTC.

The rearrangement uses TRBV6-5 and TRBJ2-7; tentatively, D is TRBD1 (6 bases). Between the trimmed V and J ends, which lost 2 bases and 1 base, there was a span of 12 bases. CDR1 is MNHEY and CDR2 is SVGAGI in the germline V gene. The CDR3 covers 15 residues. The CDR3 DNA follows: TGTGCCAGCAGTTACCAAGAGGGGGATTCCTACGAGCAGTACTTC. This sequence encodes CASSYQEGDSYEQYF.

The rearrangement links TRBV19 to TRBJ1-5; 7 bases line up with TRBD1. Germline CDR1 LNHDA, CDR2 SQIVND (reference sequence). The V and J ends lost 8 bases and 6 bases, in that order; junction bases with no gene match: 4. The CDR3 is 12 amino acids. CDR3 coding DNA: TGTGCCAGTGGGACAGACCCTCAGCCCCAGCATTTT. Translating it yields CASGTDPQPQHF. Together with reference TRBV19 and TRBJ1-5, the CDR3 gives the full variable domain: DGGITQSPKYLFRKEGQNVTLSCEQNLNHDAMYWYRQDPGQGLRLIYYSQIVNDFQKGDIAEGYSVSREKKESFPLTVTSAQKNPTAFYLCASGTDPQPQHFGDGTRLSIL.

The gene calls are TRBV7-9 and TRBJ2-3; the match to TRBD1 covers 9 bases. The CDR3 extends over 15 amino acids. The V gene's germline CDR1 is SEHNR and CDR2 FQNEAQ (reference sequence). The V and J ends lost 1 base and 2 bases, in that order; junction bases with no gene match: 1. The CDR3 sequence is CASSLGQGDTDTQYF. CDR3 bases: TGTGCCAGCAGCTTAGGACAGGGGGACACAGATACGCAGTATTTT.

V gene TRBV6-4 combines with J gene TRBJ1-1; the D is unclear. In germline, CDR1 is MRHNA, CDR2 SNTAGT. The CDR3 runs 14 residues. Trimming cost V 0 bases and J 1 base, with 6 bases left between them. The CDR3 reads CASSDSYQNTEAFF. As DNA, the CDR3 is TGTGCCAGCAGTGACTCTTACCAGAACACTGAAGCTTTCTTT.